This T cell receptor (beta chain) was documented in a study of blood T cell repertoires in COVID-19. Study at large: The origin of the acute and convalescent COVID-19 samples was the United States, Italy and Spain. PBMCs, B-cell-depleted T cells, or T cells provided the cDNA or gDNA that made up the material.

The CDR3 runs to 15 residues. With 2 bases clipped from V and 6 bases from J, the junction kept 6 bases outside the gene matches. The germline V gene has CDR1 MDHEN and CDR2 SYDVKM. Original data processing: By means of reference gene primer amplification, nucleated cell counts were estimated. The protocol was immunoSEQ multiplex PCR, while the TCRdb copy is restricted to in-frame clones and leaves out a portion. V and J calls plus clone size are reproduced from that table; the DNA served to infer D and trimming. The table includes a few hundred thousand clones, roughly 84% detected once. This receptor was identified in a woman aged 18-29 years with acute or convalescent COVID-19. The V gene is TRBV28, the J gene TRBJ1-5; 8 bases map to TRBD1. Sequenced sample: peripheral blood. The CDR3 region is CASSLPDREGQPQHF. CDR3 nucleotides: TGTGCCAGCAGTTTACCGGACAGGGAGGGTCAGCCCCAGCATTTT. Complete variable domain (other parts from reference TRBV28 and TRBJ1-5): DVKVTQSSRYLVKRTGEKVFLECVQDMDHENMFWYRQDPGLGLRLIYFSYDVKMKEKGDIPEGYSVSREKKERFSLILESASTNQTSMYLCASSLPDREGQPQHFGDGTRLSIL.